This entry concerns a single T cell receptor (beta chain). What it binds is unknown. PCR amplification relied on 60 Vbeta primers (plus 13 Jbeta primers). TCRdb's table, derived via immunoSEQ multiplex PCR, lists solely in-frame clones and lacks some. The table has over 120,000 clones, approximately 80% seen once; the top ten hold about 3.7%. These data belong to a study of cytomegalovirus exposure and HLA in healthy donors. The study's findings and limits: Most TCR beta V segments were productive about 87% or about 30% of the time in an earlier analysis. It was taken for granted in presence/absence analyses that sequencing depth across donors was roughly uniform. CMV serostatus alone was available as immune exposure information.

CDR3 length equals 14 residues. V was pared by 4 bases and J by 1 base, with 2 bases of the junction left unmatched. Germline V gene sequence: CDR1 SGHRS, CDR2 YFSETQ. This clonotype was sampled from a male donor in good health and CMV-seronegative. This chain uses TRBV5-1 with TRBJ2-7, with 10 positions matching TRBD1. The sample consisted of PBMCs. CDR3 in amino acids: CASSRDRGSYEQYF. CDR3 DNA: TGCGCCAGCAGCCGGGACAGGGGTTCCTACGAGCAGTACTTC.